A selection of T cell receptor beta chains follows, all from one sample in a study of neoadjuvant nivolumab and ipilimumab in lung cancer. Only in-frame clones appear in the TCRdb table, and some are missing; sequencing was by immunoSEQ multiplex PCR. The sample includes about 30,000 clones, more than 80% of them seen just once. The input for sequencing was tumor tissue, taken after neoadjuvant nivolumab, alone or with ipilimumab, at or shortly before surgery. These receptors were collected from an adult with non-small cell lung cancer. Each CDR3 is given with its conserved first and last residue. The D gene is left open where the match is weak. Some rows mark clone size as missing; the rest say once, few, many or name a class of expanded clone.

D gene,V gene,J gene,clone size,CDR3 protein,CDR3 DNA
TRBD1,TRBV19,TRBJ1-5,-,CASSFNEGQGDQPQHF,TGTGCCAGTAGTTTCAATGAAGGACAGGGAGATCAGCCCCAGCATTTT
TRBD1,TRBV28,TRBJ1-2,-,CASSLQGARVAGYTF,TGTGCCAGCAGTTTACAGGGGGCGCGGGTGGCTGGCTACACCTTC
-,TRBV5-1,TRBJ1-1,-,CASSLPGIEAFF,TGCGCCAGCAGCTTGCCAGGAATTGAAGCTTTCTTT
TRBD2,TRBV5-6,TRBJ2-1,once,CASSFVSSGSNEQFF,TGTGCCAGCAGCTTTGTCTCTAGCGGGAGTAATGAGCAGTTCTTC
-,TRBV2,TRBJ1-6,-,CASAGQSYSPLHF,TGTGCCAGCGCGGGACAAAGCTATTCACCCCTCCACTTT
TRBD1,TRBV6-5,TRBJ1-2,few,CASSHRTGGGGYTF,TGTGCCAGCAGCCACCGGACAGGGGGCGGTGGCTACACCTTC
TRBD1,TRBV11-2,TRBJ2-2,once,CASSLGGQATGELFF,TGTGCCAGCAGCTTAGGGGGACAGGCAACCGGGGAGCTGTTTTTT
-,TRBV10-3,TRBJ2-7,few,CAISERPGAYEQYF,TGTGCCATCAGTGAGCGTCCGGGCGCCTACGAGCAGTACTTC
-,TRBV6-5,TRBJ1-2,-,CAVGSGYGYTF,TGTGCTGTGGGGAGCGGCTATGGCTACACCTTC
TRBD1,TRBV18,TRBJ1-1,-,CASSPPTTDRVETEAFF,TGTGCCAGCTCACCACCTACCACGGACAGGGTGGAAACTGAAGCTTTCTTT
TRBD1,TRBV28,TRBJ1-2,-,CASSLSTGDGYTF,TGTGCCAGCAGTTTATCGACAGGGGATGGCTACACCTTC
-,TRBV7-9,TRBJ2-2,-,CASSRLVTGELFF,TGTGCCAGCAGTCGGTTGGTCACCGGGGAGCTGTTTTTT
-,TRBV6-5,TRBJ1-1,once,CASSYDTEAFF,TGTGCCAGCAGTTACGACACTGAAGCTTTCTTT
-,TRBV5-6,TRBJ1-2,few,CASRKLRGSEYGYTF,TGTGCCAGCCGGAAGTTAAGAGGTTCAGAGTATGGCTACACCTTC
TRBD1,TRBV14,TRBJ1-6,-,CASSQVTGRSSPLHF,TGTGCCAGCAGCCAAGTGACAGGGCGGAGCTCACCCCTCCACTTT
TRBD1,TRBV7-9,TRBJ2-7,-,CASSSGDRGQYEQYF,TGTGCCAGCAGCTCGGGAGACAGGGGGCAATACGAGCAGTACTTC
-,TRBV7-8,TRBJ2-3,-,CASSLAGGSTDTQYF,TGTGCCAGCAGCTTAGCAGGGGGATCCACAGATACGCAGTATTTT
-,TRBV6-6,TRBJ1-5,-,CASSYLTGQPQHF,TGTGCCAGCAGTTACCTGACCGGTCAGCCCCAGCATTTT
-,TRBV18,TRBJ2-2,-,CASSPREGGSTGELFF,TGTGCCAGCTCACCCCGAGAGGGGGGATCTACCGGGGAGCTGTTTTTT
TRBD1,TRBV6-1,TRBJ1-5,few,CASSQTGGRQPQHF,TGTGCCAGCAGTCAGACAGGGGGCCGTCAGCCCCAGCATTTT
-,TRBV6-5,TRBJ1-1,-,CASSWSPDTEAFF,TGTGCCAGCAGTTGGTCCCCCGACACTGAAGCTTTCTTT
TRBD1,TRBV7-2,TRBJ1-2,-,CASSPDPTDRGINYGYTF,TGTGCCAGCAGCCCTGACCCTACCGACAGGGGGATTAACTATGGCTACACCTTC
TRBD1,TRBV5-4,TRBJ1-2,-,CASSLGGTGTTNYGYTF,TGTGCCAGCAGCTTGGGCGGGACAGGGACAACTAACTATGGCTACACCTTC
-,TRBV7-2,TRBJ1-5,-,CASSSRGDQPQHF,TGTGCCAGCAGCTCGCGGGGGGATCAGCCCCAGCATTTT
-,TRBV7-8,TRBJ1-5,-,CASSLGGVLLGNQPQHF,TGTGCCAGCAGCTTAGGTGGGGTGCTCCTTGGCAATCAGCCCCAGCATTTT
TRBD1,TRBV28,TRBJ2-2,-,CASSSGQGPYTGELFF,TGTGCCAGCAGTTCGGGACAGGGGCCGTACACCGGGGAGCTGTTTTTT
TRBD1,TRBV18,TRBJ2-3,-,CASSVQGETDTQYF,TGTGCCAGCTCAGTACAGGGGGAAACAGATACGCAGTATTTT
TRBD1,TRBV4-1,TRBJ2-7,few,CASSIEDRTGSYEQYF,TGCGCCAGCAGTATCGAAGACAGGACAGGGTCCTACGAGCAGTACTTC
-,TRBV18,TRBJ2-7,-,CASSMEGYYEQYF,TGTGCCAGCTCCATGGAGGGCTACTACGAGCAGTACTTC
-,TRBV2,TRBJ1-6,-,CASSEQGSQGSPLHF,TGTGCCAGCAGTGAACAGGGTAGTCAAGGTTCACCCCTCCACTTT
TRBD1,TRBV5-4,TRBJ2-2,once,CASSTDRVGAGELFF,TGTGCCAGCAGCACAGACAGGGTAGGGGCCGGGGAGCTGTTTTTT
TRBD1,TRBV5-1,TRBJ1-1,-,CASRPGTGIPEAFF,TGCGCCAGCAGACCCGGGACAGGGATCCCTGAAGCTTTCTTT
-,TRBV30,TRBJ2-2,-,CAWSWGGELFF,TGTGCCTGGAGTTGGGGCGGGGAGCTGTTTTTT
-,TRBV6-4,TRBJ1-2,-,CASSEGGGIPVYGYTF,TGTGCCAGCAGTGAGGGTGGGGGTATACCCGTCTATGGCTACACCTTC
TRBD2,TRBV5-6,TRBJ2-3,-,CASSLPTSGPWDTQYF,TGTGCCAGCAGCTTGCCAACTAGCGGGCCTTGGGATACGCAGTATTTT
-,TRBV7-8,TRBJ1-1,-,CASSHGNTEAFF,TGTGCCAGCAGCCACGGGAACACTGAAGCTTTCTTT
-,TRBV5-1,TRBJ1-1,-,CASFSGTGGTEAFF,TGCGCCAGCTTTTCCGGGACCGGGGGGACTGAAGCTTTCTTT
TRBD1,TRBV18,TRBJ2-5,-,CASSPGQGGETQYF,TGTGCCAGCTCACCGGGACAGGGGGGAGAGACCCAGTACTTC
-,TRBV6-5,TRBJ1-1,-,CASSYSMHGTEAFF,TGTGCCAGCAGTTACTCGATGCATGGGACTGAAGCTTTCTTT
TRBD1,TRBV27,TRBJ1-2,-,CASSPRDRPLNYGYTF,TGTGCCAGCAGTCCGAGGGACAGGCCTCTTAACTATGGCTACACCTTC
TRBD2,TRBV9,TRBJ2-3,-,CASSETSPGWDTQYF,TGTGCCAGCAGTGAGACTAGCCCAGGGTGGGATACGCAGTATTTT
-,TRBV9,TRBJ1-1,-,CASSVGGDNTEAFF,TGTGCCAGCAGCGTAGGAGGGGACAACACTGAAGCTTTCTTT
TRBD1,TRBV7-9,TRBJ2-5,-,CASSLHLGQGFYF,TGTGCCAGCAGCCTCCATTTGGGACAGGGCTTCTACTTC
TRBD2,TRBV28,TRBJ2-5,-,CASKGYSGSVGETQYF,TGTGCCAGCAAAGGTTATAGCGGGAGTGTGGGGGAGACCCAGTACTTC
-,TRBV7-2,TRBJ2-2,-,CASSPHRDTGELFF,TGTGCCAGCAGCCCCCACCGAGACACCGGGGAGCTGTTTTTT
-,TRBV6-5,TRBJ1-5,-,CASRLQRDQPQHF,TGTGCCAGCCGCCTACAGCGAGATCAGCCCCAGCATTTT
-,TRBV5-1,TRBJ1-6,-,CASSLGLTGSPLHF,TGCGCCAGCAGCTTGGGTTTAACAGGGTCACCCCTCCACTTT
TRBD1,TRBV5-1,TRBJ2-2,-,CASSGQGGDGELFF,TGCGCCAGCAGCGGACAGGGCGGGGACGGGGAGCTGTTTTTT
TRBD1,TRBV6-5,TRBJ1-1,-,CASSYGTANTEAFF,TGTGCCAGCAGTTACGGGACAGCTAACACTGAAGCTTTCTTT
-,TRBV6-5,TRBJ2-5,-,CASSYWAGLEETQYF,TGTGCCAGCAGTTACTGGGCCGGGCTCGAAGAGACCCAGTACTTC
-,TRBV27,TRBJ1-2,once,CASSTTGYYGYTF,TGTGCCAGCAGTACGACAGGTTACTATGGCTACACCTTC
-,TRBV5-1,TRBJ1-2,-,CASSPGGQGGGYTF,TGCGCCAGCAGCCCTGGTGGTCAGGGAGGTGGCTACACCTTC
-,TRBV10-3,TRBJ2-7,-,CAISRDGLEEYF,TGTGCCATCAGCCGGGACGGACTCGAGGAGTACTTC
TRBD2,TRBV5-1,TRBJ2-5,once,CASSLVLAGGQETQYF,TGCGCCAGCAGCTTGGTTCTAGCGGGGGGCCAAGAGACCCAGTACTTC
-,TRBV5-1,TRBJ2-7,-,CASSGGDRNYEQYF,TGCGCCAGCAGCGGGGGGGACAGGAACTACGAGCAGTACTTC